This passage covers 10 T cell receptor beta chains from one sample sequenced in a study of T cell clonotyping in hematopoietic cell transplantation. Sequencing was performed with immunoSEQ multiplex PCR; in TCRdb, only in-frame clones are kept and a portion is missing. The table includes roughly 23,000 clones, 90% detected once. Time point meaning: recipient sample about 28 days before transplant, after cytoreduction. Sequencing used peripheral blood mononuclear cells, obtained before stem cell transplant. These receptors all stem from a man younger than 35 with biphenotypic leukemia. Some clones in this sample may be carry-over from other donors' samples.

The chain joins TRBV19 to TRBJ2-1, with TRBD2 as a possible D gene (5 bases). The CDR3 runs to 12 residues. CDR1 LNHDA and CDR2 SQIVND come from the germline V gene (reference sequence). Trimming shortened V by 4 bases and J by 5 bases, and 6 bases separated the two germline ends. CDR3 DNA: TGTGCCAGTAGTAGACTAAACAATGAGCAGTTCTTC. This gives the protein CASSRLNNEQFF.

The rearrangement uses TRBV6-5 and TRBJ1-2; a weak D match, TRBD1 (6 bases). Germline CDR1 MNHEY, CDR2 SVGAGI. This CDR3 is built from 15 residues. V was cut by 2 bases and J by 3 bases, with 13 bases left in between. This CDR3 is CASSYPSQGYYGYTF. The CDR3, as DNA: TGTGCCAGCAGTTACCCTTCACAGGGTTACTATGGCTACACCTTC.

The genes are TRBV19 and TRBJ1-2; tentatively, D is TRBD1 (6 bases). The germline V gene encodes CDR1 LNHDA and CDR2 SQIVND (reference sequence). The CDR3 is 18 residues long. V lost 5 bases, J lost 0 bases, and 22 bases lay in between. The CDR3 reads CASSGRTAPLLTNYGYTF. CDR3 coding DNA: TGTGCCAGTAGTGGACGGACAGCACCACTCCTTACTAACTATGGCTACACCTTC.

This clone has only a few counts. The chain has TRBV7-2 and TRBJ2-7; the D is unclear. CDR1 is SGHTA and CDR2 is FQGNSA in the germline V gene. V was shortened by 5 bases and J by 1 base, with 3 bases between the two germline ends. This CDR3 is 11 amino acids long. CDR3 sequence: CASSLSYEQYF. As DNA, the CDR3 is TGTGCCAGCAGCCTATCCTACGAGCAGTACTTC.

The chain is built from TRBV2 and TRBJ1-1, with unresolved D. The V gene lost 8 bases and the J gene lost 1 base, with 11 bases spanning the gap. Germline CDR1 and CDR2: SNHLY and FYNNEI. The CDR3 totals 13 residues. As DNA, the CDR3 is TGTGCCAGCGTTGGGCTGCCGAACACTGAAGCTTTCTTT. Its translation: CASVGLPNTEAFF. The complete variable domain, with remaining parts taken from reference TRBV2 and TRBJ1-1, reads EPEVTQTPSHQVTQMGQEVILRCVPISNHLYFYWYRQILGQKVEFLVSFYNNEISEKSEIFDDQFSVERPDGSNFTLKIRSTKLEDSAMYFCASVGLPNTEAFFGQGTRLTVV.

This chain uses TRBV6-1 with TRBJ2-5; D uncertain. The length of the CDR3 is 16 residues. CDR1 is MNHNS and CDR2 is SASEGT in the germline V gene. Trimming took off 0 bases at V and 2 bases at J, with 13 bases between the two ends. The CDR3 region is CASSEARIGSQETQYF. Written as DNA, the CDR3 is TGTGCCAGCAGTGAAGCGCGGATTGGCAGTCAAGAGACCCAGTACTTC.

The chain couples TRBV10-1 to TRBJ2-2; no reliable D call. Germline values: CDR1 WNHNN, CDR2 SYGVQD (reference sequence). The CDR3 runs to 15 residues. Deletions cut 0 bases from V and 2 bases from J, with 7 bases between. The CDR3 loop is CASSESSGNTGELFF. Written as DNA, the CDR3 is TGCGCCAGCAGTGAGTCGTCAGGAAACACCGGGGAGCTGTTTTTT.

The chain is built from TRBV13 and TRBJ2-7; 7 bases line up with TRBD1. Germline-derived CDR1 and CDR2 are PRHDT and FYEKMQ (reference sequence). The CDR3 is made up of 16 amino acids. The ends lost 6 bases at V and 3 bases at J; junction bases unmatched: 14. CDR3 region: CASSRYPGQRIYEQYF. CDR3 DNA sequence: TGTGCCAGCAGTCGATATCCGGGACAGCGTATCTACGAGCAGTACTTC. The whole variable domain, remainder taken from reference TRBV13 and TRBJ2-7, is AAGVIQSPRHLIKEKRETATLKCYPIPRHDTVYWYQQGPGQDPQFLISFYEKMQSDKGSIPDRFSAQQFSDYHSELNMSSLELGDSALYFCASSRYPGQRIYEQYFGPGTRLTVT.

The chain employs TRBV27 and TRBJ2-7, with 9 bases identical to TRBD1. CDR1 is MNHEY and CDR2 is SMNVEV in the germline V gene (reference sequence). The CDR3 loop spans 13 amino acids. Trimming removed 10 bases from V and 4 bases from J; junction bases left unmatched: 8. The chain's CDR3 is CATWTGEAYEQYF. The CDR3 coding sequence is TGTGCCACCTGGACAGGGGAGGCTTACGAGCAGTACTTC.

The chain links TRBV11-2 to TRBJ2-5, with D uncertain. The germline V gene encodes CDR1 SGHAT and CDR2 FQNNGV. The CDR3 contains 15 residues. V was clipped by 2 bases and J by 5 bases, with 15 bases between them. The CDR3 is CASSLYSPAGETQYF. In DNA, the CDR3 is TGTGCCAGCAGCTTATATAGCCCAGCCGGGGAGACCCAGTACTTC.